A single sample gave rise to the 20 T cell receptor beta chains below, sequenced in a study of blood T cell repertoires in COVID-19. The method was immunoSEQ multiplex PCR; TCRdb's version includes in-frame clones alone and lacks a portion of them. The table includes fewer than 110,000 clones, about 91% detected once. The sample taken for sequencing was peripheral blood. Every receptor here comes from a man aged 50 to 60 with active or convalescent COVID-19.

The CDR3 protein is CASSRDRGNEKLFF. Here the CDR3 DNA reads TGTGCCAGCAGCCGGGACAGGGGAAATGAAAAACTGTTTTTT. The chain employs TRBV7-9 and TRBJ1-4, with 10 bases fitting TRBD1. J lost 5 bases, V lost 5 bases, and 2 bases had no gene match. The CDR3 runs to 14 residues. Germline CDR1 SEHNR, CDR2 FQNEAQ (reference sequence).

The chain uses TRBV7-2 and TRBJ2-5; possible D gene TRBD2, 5 bases. V was clipped by 5 bases and J by 6 bases, with 22 bases between them. The CDR3 runs 16 residues. Germline V gene sequence: CDR1 SGHTA, CDR2 FQGNSA. CDR3 nucleotides: TGTGCCAGCAGCCCGCCCCCGACGGGGTCTGCGCAGACCCAGTACTTC. Protein sequence: CASSPPPTGSAQTQYF.

A word on this clone: The junction does not match germline at one end; this may be a read error. CDR3 loop: CASSPRGDTQGTQYF. The DNA for the CDR3 is TGTGCCAGCAGTCCCCGTGGGGACACCCAAGGGACCCAGTACTTC. The chain joins TRBV6-2 or TRBV6-3 to TRBJ2-5; a weak D match, TRBD1 (6 bases). Germline lookup yields CDR1 MNHEY and CDR2 SVGEGT. The CDR3 covers 15 residues.

The chain links TRBV10-3 to TRBJ2-3; possibly TRBD2 for D (5 bases). CDR1 ENHRY and CDR2 SYGVKD come from the germline V gene. Between the trimmed V and J ends, which lost 0 bases and 1 base, there was a span of 11 bases. CDR3 size: 16 residues. CDR3 protein: CAISESLDGGTDTQYF. The DNA of the CDR3 is TGTGCCATCAGTGAGTCATTAGACGGGGGCACAGATACGCAGTATTTT.

The V and J genes are TRBV6-5 and TRBJ1-1; TRBD1 agrees at 7 bases. The ends lost 0 bases at V and 0 bases at J; junction bases unmatched: 4. Germline CDR1 reads MNHEY; CDR2 reads SVGAGI. The CDR3 sequence is 16 residues long. The CDR3 DNA is TGTGCCAGCAGTTACTCGATGGGACAGCTGAACACTGAAGCTTTCTTT. It specifies CASSYSMGQLNTEAFF.

This chain links TRBV9 with TRBJ2-1, with TRBD1 identical over 12 bases. This CDR3 region has 19 residues. V lost 0 bases to trimming and J lost 4 bases; unmatched junction nucleotides: 11. The germline gives CDR1 SGDLS, CDR2 YYNGEE. CDR3 DNA: TGTGCCAGCAGCGTAGGGCCCCGGGACAGGGGGCTAAAGTACAATGAGCAGTTCTTC. It specifies CASSVGPRDRGLKYNEQFF.

This clone was detected a few times. This rearrangement joins TRBV6-2 or TRBV6-3 to TRBJ1-1; 9 bases are a match to TRBD1. With V trimmed by 0 bases and J by 5 bases, 4 bases remained unmatched. The CDR3 spans 15 residues. Germline V CDR1 and CDR2: MNHEY, SVGEGT. The CDR3 loop reads CASSYSPTGGTEAFF. CDR3 DNA: TGTGCCAGCAGTTACTCTCCGACAGGGGGGACTGAAGCTTTCTTT.

This rearrangement joins TRBV5-6 to TRBJ1-2, with D perhaps TRBD1 (6 bases). V dropped 4 bases and J dropped 2 bases, with 12 bases sitting between them. The CDR3 has 14 amino acids. Germline V CDR1 and CDR2: SGHDT, YYEEEE. CDR3 sequence: CASSHRQVNYGYTF. The CDR3 DNA reads as TGTGCCAGCAGCCACCGACAGGTCAACTATGGCTACACCTTC.

The chain combines TRBV28 with TRBJ2-7; 8 positions agree with TRBD2. V was pared by 6 bases and J by 3 bases, with 7 bases of the junction left unmatched. The CDR3 length is 14 residues. Per germline, CDR1 MDHEN and CDR2 SYDVKM. CDR3 in amino acids: CASSRAGAFYEQYF. DNA of the CDR3: TGTGCCAGCAGCCGAGCGGGAGCCTTCTACGAGCAGTACTTC. Complete variable domain (other parts from reference TRBV28 and TRBJ2-7): DVKVTQSSRYLVKRTGEKVFLECVQDMDHENMFWYRQDPGLGLRLIYFSYDVKMKEKGDIPEGYSVSREKKERFSLILESASTNQTSMYLCASSRAGAFYEQYFGPGTRLTVT.

This rearrangement joins TRBV20-1 to TRBJ1-5; D is undetermined. Trimming cost V 3 bases and J 2 bases, with 14 bases left between them. Germline assignment: CDR1 DFQATT and CDR2 SNEGSKA (reference sequence). The CDR3 totals 15 residues. This CDR3 reads CSASTPTTGNQPQHF. DNA of the CDR3: TGCAGTGCTAGTACCCCGACTACGGGCAATCAGCCCCAGCATTTT.

This clone was recorded once. The chain uses TRBV6-6 and TRBJ2-7, with 8 bases lining up with TRBD2. CDR1 MNHNY and CDR2 SVGAGI come from the germline V gene (reference sequence). CDR3 length equals 14 residues. The J segment lost 7 bases and the V segment lost 9 bases, leaving 14 bases of the junction unmatched. DNA of the CDR3: TGTGCCAGTTTCGACGGGCTAGCGGGTCTTGAGCAGTACTTC. It specifies CASFDGLAGLEQYF.

The gene calls are TRBV30 and TRBJ1-1; 9 bases line up with TRBD1. Germline V gives CDR1 GTSNPN, CDR2 SVGIG (reference sequence). This CDR3 contains 14 residues. Trimming took 1 base from V and 5 from J; bases not matched to a gene: 5. CDR3 protein: CAWSEGQGWTEAFF. The CDR3 DNA sequence: TGTGCCTGGAGTGAAGGACAGGGGTGGACTGAAGCTTTCTTT.

This clone came up once. This chain connects TRBV14 to TRBJ2-7; D is perhaps TRBD2 (6 bases). V was trimmed by 3 bases and J by 2 bases, leaving 11 bases between them. CDR1 is SGHDN and CDR2 is FVKESK in the germline V gene. CDR3 size: 14 residues. Here the CDR3 reads CASSQGTGAYEQYF. The CDR3 DNA reads TGTGCCAGCAGCCAGGGGACTGGGGCCTACGAGCAGTACTTC.

The V and J genes are TRBV28 and TRBJ1-5, with 8 bases aligning to TRBD1. Trimming cost V 5 bases and J 6 bases; bases outside gene matches: 6. The CDR3 spans 14 residues. Germline V lookup: CDR1 MDHEN, CDR2 SYDVKM. DNA for the CDR3: TGTGCCAGCAGTCGCGACAGGGGAGGTCAGCCCCAGCATTTT. Translating it yields CASSRDRGGQPQHF.

The V and J genes are TRBV10-3 and TRBJ1-3; D ambiguous. Germline-derived CDR1 and CDR2 are ENHRY and SYGVKD. The CDR3 has 15 amino acids. Trimming removed 2 bases from V and 0 bases from J, with 8 bases in between. The CDR3 region is CAISEAGFSGNTIYF. In DNA form, the CDR3 reads TGTGCCATCAGTGAGGCGGGATTCTCTGGAAACACCATATATTTT.

The chain is built from TRBV29-1 and TRBJ1-5, with D perhaps TRBD1 (6 bases). Deletions cut 5 bases from V and 5 bases from J, with 16 bases between. The CDR3 has 14 amino acids. Per germline, CDR1 SQVTM and CDR2 ANQGSEA. The CDR3 is CSVSSGAGDQPQHF. The CDR3 bases are TGCAGCGTTTCCTCCGGGGCAGGGGATCAGCCCCAGCATTTT. Combining the CDR3 with reference TRBV29-1 and TRBJ1-5 gives the whole variable domain SAVISQKPSRDICQRGTSLTIQCQVDSQVTMMFWYRQQPGQSLTLIATANQGSEATYESGFVIDKFPISRPNLTFSTLTVSNMSPEDSSIYLCSVSSGAGDQPQHFGDGTRLSIL.

The chain couples TRBV28 to TRBJ2-3, with 12 bases fitting TRBD2. In germline, CDR1 is MDHEN, CDR2 SYDVKM. The CDR3 spans 19 residues. Trimming took 6 bases from V and 1 from J; bases not matched to a gene: 14. CDR3 bases: TGTGCCAGCAGCTCCATTCTAGCGGGAGGGGAGTTTGGCACAGATACGCAGTATTTT. Protein product: CASSSILAGGEFGTDTQYF. The full variable domain, its missing parts supplied by reference TRBV28 and TRBJ2-3, is DVKVTQSSRYLVKRTGEKVFLECVQDMDHENMFWYRQDPGLGLRLIYFSYDVKMKEKGDIPEGYSVSREKKERFSLILESASTNQTSMYLCASSSILAGGEFGTDTQYFGPGTRLTVL.

CDR3 nucleotide sequence: TGTGCCAGCAGCTTAGAGCTGCGGACAGGGTCGGCGGAACTGTTTTTT. As protein: CASSLELRTGSAELFF. V is TRBV11-2 and J is TRBJ1-4, with 8 bases identical to TRBD1. The CDR3 is made up of 16 amino acids. The V and J ends lost 0 bases and 12 bases, in that order; junction bases with no gene match: 12. Looked up from germline, CDR1 is SGHAT and CDR2 is FQNNGV. The full variable domain, in which reference TRBV11-2 and TRBJ1-4 provide the parts outside the CDR3, is EAGVAQSPRYKIIEKRQSVAFWCNPISGHATLYWYQQILGQGPKLLIQFQNNGVVDDSQLPKDRFSAERLKGVDSTLKIQPAKLEDSAVYLCASSLELRTGSAELFFGSGTQLSVL.

This clone was seen a single time. The chain combines TRBV5-1 with TRBJ2-4; no clear D gene. The CDR3 totals 13 residues. The germline CDR1 and CDR2 sequences are SGHRS and YFSETQ. Trimming left V 0 bases short and J 5 bases short, with 6 bases between. CDR3: CASSLGGENIQYF. The CDR3 region has the DNA TGCGCCAGCAGCTTGGGCGGAGAAAACATTCAGTACTTC.

The chain couples TRBV6-2 or TRBV6-3 to TRBJ2-5; 11 nucleotides line up with TRBD2. With 3 bases clipped from V and 0 bases from J, the junction kept 6 bases outside the gene matches. Germline V lookup: CDR1 MNHEY, CDR2 SVGEGT. The CDR3 runs to 17 residues. CDR3 in amino acids: CASSYFGTSGYQETQYF. CDR3 nucleotides: TGTGCCAGCAGTTATTTTGGGACTAGCGGATACCAAGAGACCCAGTACTTC.